This T cell receptor beta chain was identified in a study of OX40 agonist ivuxolimab in advanced cancers. Findings and limits, study-wide: The antigens recognized by the expanded peripheral T cells, that is their antigen specificity, were not determined.

Prior autoimmune disease or systemic immunosuppression barred patients. Produced via immunoSEQ multiplex PCR; TCRdb's table is partial and in-frame only. The table shows roughly 53,000 clones, with roughly 84% occurring only once. This clone was observed a handful of times. What it binds is unknown. The V and J ends lost 4 bases and 4 bases respectively, with 15 bases between them. From germline, CDR1 is SGHRS and CDR2 YFSETQ. The CDR3 length is 15 residues. This receptor was taken from an adult with an advanced solid tumor such as melanoma, head and neck, liver or kidney cancer. Sequencing was performed on CD4+ or CD8+ T cells sorted from blood, taken in a trial of the OX40 agonist ivuxolimab. The rearrangement links TRBV5-1 to TRBJ1-3, with D possibly being TRBD1 (5 bases). In DNA, the CDR3 is TGCGCCAGCAGCCCCCGTGCAGGGTACGGAAACACCATATATTTT. As protein: CASSPRAGYGNTIYF.